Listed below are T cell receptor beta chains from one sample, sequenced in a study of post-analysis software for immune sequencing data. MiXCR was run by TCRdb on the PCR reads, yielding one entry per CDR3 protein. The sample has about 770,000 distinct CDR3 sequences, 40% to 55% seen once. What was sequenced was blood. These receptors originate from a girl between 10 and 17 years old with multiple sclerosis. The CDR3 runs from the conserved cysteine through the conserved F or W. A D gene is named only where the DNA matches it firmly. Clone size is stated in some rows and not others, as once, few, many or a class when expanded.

CSARDEASVSYEQYF TGCAGTGCTAGAGATGAGGCTAGCGTCTCCTACGAGCAGTACTTC . TRBV20-1 . TRBJ2-7
CASSYSTLFPTDTQYF TGTGCCAGCAGTTACTCGACCCTATTCCCCACAGATACGCAGTATTTT few TRBV6-5 . TRBJ2-3
CASSYSRQGTYGYTF TGTGCCAGCAGTTACTCACGACAGGGGACCTATGGCTACACCTTC few TRBV6-6 TRBD1 TRBJ1-2
CASSTTREKLFF TGTGCCAGCAGCACCACCCGAGAAAAACTGTTTTTT . TRBV7-8 . TRBJ1-4
CASSFIAGLSSYEQYF TGTGCCAGCAGCTTCATAGCGGGACTGAGCTCCTACGAGCAGTACTTC . TRBV7-9 TRBD2 TRBJ2-7
CASSYAVTEAFF TGTGCCAGCAGCTACGCAGTTACTGAAGCTTTCTTT once TRBV7-9 . TRBJ1-1
CASSPNLQGRTEAFF TGCGCCAGCAGCCCCAACCTCCAGGGCCGCACTGAAGCTTTCTTT few TRBV5-1 . TRBJ1-1
CSVLAGDLTDTQYF TGCAGCGTTTTAGCGGGAGACCTCACAGATACGCAGTATTTT . TRBV29-1 TRBD2 TRBJ2-3
CSVGDGAYEQYF TGCAGCGTTGGGGACGGGGCCTACGAGCAGTACTTC few TRBV29-1 . TRBJ2-7
CASSPDYGTDTQYF TGTGCCAGCAGCCCAGACTACGGCACAGATACGCAGTATTTT few TRBV7-2 . TRBJ2-3
CASSLGGTHNEQFF TGTGCCAGCAGTTTAGGGGGGACTCACAATGAGCAGTTCTTC few TRBV12-3/TRBV12-4 . TRBJ2-1
CASSYGSVGFYEQYF TGTGCCAGCAGTTACGGTAGCGTGGGATTCTACGAGCAGTACTTC . TRBV6-2/TRBV6-3 . TRBJ2-7
CASRLDTRGNEQFF TGTGCCAGCAGACTAGATACACGGGGCAATGAGCAGTTCTTC . TRBV2 . TRBJ2-1